Following are 32 T cell receptor beta chains from one sample sequenced in a study of cytotoxic CD8 clonotypes in ibrutinib-treated CLL. The table came from immunoSEQ multiplex PCR; TCRdb's copy has only in-frame clones and leaves some out. The sample holds about 140,000 clones, around 77% seen once. The sequences come from PBMCs, collected after 12 months of ibrutinib treatment. These receptors came from a human donor with chronic lymphocytic leukemia.

The V call is TRBV21-1, the J call TRBJ1-5; TRBD1, as called in the table, went unchecked against the DNA. TRBV21-1 is flagged as a pseudogene. This CDR3 contains 17 residues. This CDR3 reads CASNLPLTVYSNQPQHF. CDR3 nucleotide sequence: TGTGCCAGCAACCTTCCCTTGACAGTTTATAGCAATCAGCCCCAGCATTTT.

The chain recombines TRBV4-2 with TRBJ2-1; TRBD2 matches at 7 bases. V was clipped by 4 bases and J by 1 base; unmatched bases: 13. This CDR3 contains 18 residues. Germline assignment: CDR1 LGHNA and CDR2 YNFKEQ. For the CDR3, the DNA is TGTGCCAGCAGCCGGTTTCCCCTGGCGGGGGATTCCTACAATGAGCAGTTCTTC. Translating gives CASSRFPLAGDSYNEQFF.

This clone was seen just once. The chain is built from TRBV5-1 and TRBJ2-1, with D unclear. Germline loops: CDR1 SGHRS, CDR2 YFSETQ. CDR3 length: 14 residues. Trimming cost V 2 bases and J 5 bases, with 11 bases left between them. The CDR3: CASSLALGNNEQFF. CDR3 sequence (DNA): TGCGCCAGCAGCTTAGCGCTAGGGAACAATGAGCAGTTCTTC.

V usage is TRBV19 and J usage is TRBJ2-5, with 10 nucleotides matching TRBD2. Trimming cost V 4 bases and J 5 bases; bases outside gene matches: 7. There are 15 residues in the CDR3. Germline CDR1 reads LNHDA; CDR2 reads SQIVND (reference sequence). The CDR3 DNA reads as TGTGCCAGTAGTAATCAAGCGGGAGGGCCGGAGACCCAGTACTTC. As protein: CASSNQAGGPETQYF.

This sequence joins TRBV21-1 and TRBJ1-2. TRBV21-1 is an annotated pseudogene. The CDR3 consists of 13 residues. The CDR3 nucleotides are TGTGCCAGGCCCGGGAAGGGAGATTTTGGCTACACCTTC. It encodes CARPGKGDFGYTF.

The rearrangement links TRBV28 to TRBJ1-6, with D unclear. The CDR3 consists of 15 residues. In germline, CDR1 is MDHEN, CDR2 SYDVKM. The V and J ends lost 2 bases and 6 bases respectively, with 11 bases between them. The CDR3, as DNA: TGTGCCAGCAGTTTAGGACGGTTGGGTAATTCACCCCTCCACTTT. It encodes CASSLGRLGNSPLHF.

In regard to this clone: In the same sample, other DNA sequences code for this CDR3. The gene calls are TRBV28 and TRBJ2-7, with D perhaps TRBD1 (6 bases). This CDR3 region has 14 residues. The V gene lost 2 bases and the J gene lost 0 bases, with 8 bases spanning the gap. CDR1 is MDHEN, CDR2 SYDVKM, per germline. The CDR3 region has the DNA TGTGCCAGCAGTTTAGGGGGCTCCTCCTACGAGCAGTACTTC. Protein sequence: CASSLGGSSYEQYF.

The chain combines TRBV9 with TRBJ1-1; D gene ambiguous. Germline CDR1 and CDR2: SGDLS and YYNGEE. V lost 0 bases to trimming and J lost 2 bases, with 14 bases between them. This CDR3 spans 16 amino acids. Here the CDR3 reads CASSVGGSPANTEAFF. The CDR3 bases are TGTGCCAGCAGCGTAGGTGGCAGTCCGGCAAACACTGAAGCTTTCTTT.

The chain combines TRBV19 with TRBJ1-1; D possibly corresponds to TRBD1 (5 bases). The length of the CDR3 is 16 residues. Germline V lookup: CDR1 LNHDA, CDR2 SQIVND (reference sequence). Trimming removed 5 bases at V and 2 bases at J, with 18 bases between. The CDR3 nucleotides are TGTGCCAGTAGTCCGCTAGGTCAGGGAATAAACACTGAAGCTTTCTTT. Translation gives CASSPLGQGINTEAFF.

This chain connects TRBV7-2 to TRBJ2-7; TRBD2 matches 13 bases. The CDR3 loop spans 17 amino acids. The J segment lost 3 bases and the V segment lost 1 base, leaving 6 bases of the junction unmatched. Germline V lookup: CDR1 SGHTA, CDR2 FQGNSA. CDR3 in DNA: TGTGCCAGCAGCTTAGAAGGTAGGACTAGCGGGAGCTACGAGCAGTACTTC. Translating it yields CASSLEGRTSGSYEQYF.

CDR3 in amino acids: CASSSRTSVETQYF. CDR3 nucleotides: TGTGCCAGCAGCTCCCGGACTAGCGTAGAGACCCAGTACTTC. The chain is built from TRBV7-3 and TRBJ2-5; the match to TRBD2 covers 9 bases. The CDR3 spans 14 residues. CDR1 is SGHTA and CDR2 is FQGTGA in the germline V gene. V trimming: 4 bases; J trimming: 4 bases; junction bases outside the gene matches: 4.

The chain has TRBV23-1 and TRBJ2-7; 7 bases line up with TRBD1. TRBV23-1 is assigned to the ORF class and has an uncertain function. The CDR3 consists of 16 residues. With V trimmed by 6 bases and J by 6 bases, 17 bases remained unmatched. CDR3: CASRRQGDDPSREQYF. DNA of the CDR3: TGCGCCAGCAGGAGGCAGGGGGACGACCCGTCTCGCGAGCAGTACTTC.

CDR3 residues: CASSLEPSPLHF. As DNA, the CDR3 is TGTGCCAGCAGCTTAGAGCCCTCACCCCTCCACTTT. The V gene is TRBV7-9, the J gene TRBJ1-6; D is unresolved. The CDR3 is 12 residues long. Germline V CDR1 and CDR2: SEHNR, FQNEAQ (reference sequence). The V and J ends lost 1 base and 10 bases respectively, with 5 bases between them.

The chain combines TRBV10-1 with TRBJ2-7; D is undetermined. The V and J ends lost 6 bases and 0 bases respectively, with 15 bases between them. CDR1 is WNHNN and CDR2 is SYGVQD in the germline V gene (reference sequence). The CDR3 is 15 residues long. The CDR3 nucleotides are TGCGCCAGCAGCTTAAGCAGAATTTTCTCCTACGAGCAGTACTTC. Translation: CASSLSRIFSYEQYF.

V usage is TRBV28 and J usage is TRBJ2-7; D might be TRBD2 (5 bases). This CDR3 has 15 amino acids. CDR1 MDHEN and CDR2 SYDVKM come from the germline V gene. Trimming removed 3 bases from V and 3 bases from J, with 15 bases in between. CDR3 residues: CASSFQVPRDYEQYF. Written as DNA, the CDR3 is TGTGCCAGCAGTTTCCAAGTGCCCCGGGACTACGAGCAGTACTTC.

The sample holds a few counts of this clone. This chain connects TRBV14 to TRBJ1-1; D gene unclear. The CDR3 sequence is 13 residues long. CDR1 is SGHDN, CDR2 FVKESK, per germline. Trimming took off 3 bases at V and 4 bases at J, with 9 bases between the two ends. The CDR3 loop reads CASSQGTGTEAFF. The CDR3 DNA reads as TGTGCCAGCAGCCAGGGCACCGGCACTGAAGCTTTCTTT.

Here the CDR3 reads CASSPRTYYGYTF. The CDR3 nucleotides are TGTGCCAGCAGCCCAAGGACCTACTATGGCTACACCTTC. The chain carries TRBV7-8 and TRBJ1-2; D uncertain. The germline V gene encodes CDR1 SGHVS and CDR2 FQNEAQ. V lost 5 bases to trimming and J lost 3 bases, with 10 bases between them. This CDR3 contains 13 residues. Combining the CDR3 with reference TRBV7-8 and TRBJ1-2 gives the whole variable domain GAGVSQSPRYKVAKRGQDVALRCDPISGHVSLFWYQQALGQGPEFLTYFQNEAQLDKSGLPSDRFFAERPEGSVSTLKIQRTQQEDSAVYLCASSPRTYYGYTFGSGTRLTVV.

This clone appeared a few times. The rearrangement uses TRBV30 and TRBJ1-3; a weak D match, TRBD1 (6 bases). Per the germline V gene, CDR1 is GTSNPN and CDR2 is SVGIG (reference sequence). V lost 4 bases, J lost 0 bases, and 10 bases lay in between. The CDR3 runs to 14 residues. The CDR3 nucleotides are TGTGCCTGGACACAGGGATTCTCTGGAAACACCATATATTTT. This sequence encodes CAWTQGFSGNTIYF.

This clone was counted only a few times. The gene calls are TRBV7-9 and TRBJ1-2, with TRBD1 matching 7 bases. The ends lost 5 bases at V and 3 bases at J; junction bases unmatched: 6. Per germline, CDR1 SEHNR and CDR2 FQNEAQ (reference sequence). The CDR3 is 14 residues long. CDR3 in amino acids: CASSLQGIYYGYTF. The CDR3 DNA reads TGTGCCAGCAGCCTACAGGGGATTTACTATGGCTACACCTTC.

This clone was recorded only once. The rearrangement uses TRBV25-1 and TRBJ1-4; 8 nucleotides line up with TRBD1. The CDR3 totals 14 residues. Germline CDR1 MGHDK, CDR2 SYGVNS. V shed 6 bases, J shed 8 bases, and the junction held 8 bases outside the gene matches. The DNA for the CDR3 is TGTGCCAGCAGCCCGACAGGGGCAGGAGAAAAACTGTTTTTT. Protein sequence: CASSPTGAGEKLFF.

V gene TRBV7-9 combines with J gene TRBJ2-7, with a weak D call TRBD2 (6 bases). V lost 5 bases to trimming and J lost 2 bases, with 13 bases between them. The CDR3 has 14 amino acids. Germline CDR1 reads SEHNR; CDR2 reads FQNEAQ (reference sequence). CDR3 sequence: CASSRAGRPYEQYF. Written as DNA, the CDR3 is TGTGCCAGCAGCCGAGCGGGCAGACCCTACGAGCAGTACTTC.

The rearrangement joins TRBV7-6 to TRBJ2-2; TRBD2 might be the D (5 bases). Trimming took off 4 bases at V and 4 bases at J, with 13 bases between the two ends. CDR1 and CDR2 (germline): SGHVS, FNYEAQ. There are 15 residues in the CDR3. CDR3 DNA sequence: TGTGCCAGCAGCTACGGACTCCCTAGCACCGGGGAGCTGTTTTTT. It specifies CASSYGLPSTGELFF.

In its sample, this clone was seen a few times. The gene calls are TRBV2 and TRBJ2-7; D is unclear. The germline gives CDR1 SNHLY, CDR2 FYNNEI. V lost 4 bases and J lost 0, with 4 bases in between. The CDR3 spans 12 residues. CDR3 sequence (DNA): TGTGCCAGCAGTGGGGCCTCCTACGAGCAGTACTTC. Translated: CASSGASYEQYF.

The chain joins TRBV7-2 to TRBJ2-1, with D perhaps TRBD1 (5 bases). The V and J ends lost 11 bases and 10 bases respectively, with 27 bases between them. CDR1 is SGHTA, CDR2 FQGNSA, per germline. The length of the CDR3 is 15 residues. The CDR3 nucleotides are TGTGCCGAAGATCTGGGGCAGGCCCTTTGGCGGGAGCAGTTCTTC. Protein product: CAEDLGQALWREQFF.

The chain uses TRBV27 and TRBJ1-4; D possibly corresponds to TRBD1 (5 bases). V was pared by 3 bases and J by 1 base, with 9 bases between. The CDR3 sequence is 15 residues long. CDR1 is MNHEY, CDR2 SMNVEV, per germline (reference sequence). The CDR3, as DNA: TGTGCCAGCAGTTTGGGTGGGGGAACTAATGAAAAACTGTTTTTT. Protein product: CASSLGGGTNEKLFF.

This clone was detected once. The rearrangement links TRBV19 to TRBJ2-1, with D tentatively TRBD2 (6 bases). The CDR3 is made up of 14 amino acids. The V end lost 4 bases, the J end lost 3 bases, and 10 bases lay between the germline ends. The germline V gene encodes CDR1 LNHDA and CDR2 SQIVND (reference sequence). Written as DNA, the CDR3 is TGTGCCAGTAGTAAGGGACTTCTCTACAATGAGCAGTTCTTC. Translated, it gives CASSKGLLYNEQFF.

This clone has a handful of counts. The CDR3 sequence: CASSTAAYEQYF. CDR3 in DNA: TGTGCCAGTAGTACCGCAGCATACGAGCAGTACTTC. The rearrangement joins TRBV19 to TRBJ2-7; D unresolved. The CDR3 contains 12 residues. Trimming removed 4 bases at V and 4 bases at J, with 8 bases between. CDR1 is LNHDA and CDR2 is SQIVND in the germline V gene (reference sequence).

This clone was seen only once. The V gene is TRBV6-5, the J gene TRBJ2-5, with TRBD1 matching over 11 bases. This CDR3 has 15 amino acids. The junction had 9 bases not matched to a gene; V was cut back by 8 bases and J by 4 bases. The germline CDR1 and CDR2 sequences are MNHEY and SVGAGI. The CDR3 nucleotides read TGTGCCAGCCACCTAGGAGGGACAGGGGGAGAGACCCAGTACTTC. This encodes CASHLGGTGGETQYF.

This clone showed up just a few times. The chain carries TRBV28 and TRBJ1-2; D not certain. The ends were cut back, 3 bases at V and 1 base at J, with 6 bases in the middle. The CDR3 sequence is 13 residues long. CDR1 is MDHEN, CDR2 SYDVKM, per germline. CDR3 coding DNA: TGTGCCAGCAGTTTTAACTTTAACTATGGCTACACCTTC. Translation: CASSFNFNYGYTF.

This chain uses TRBV11-2 with TRBJ1-2; 10 bases fit TRBD1. The CDR3 extends over 14 amino acids. The V gene end was trimmed by 7 bases and the J gene end by 2 bases; junction bases not matched to a gene: 4. Germline V gene lookup returns CDR1 SGHAT and CDR2 FQNNGV. In DNA, the CDR3 is TGTGCCAGCATACTGACAGGGGGCAACTATGGCTACACCTTC. Encoded protein: CASILTGGNYGYTF.

This clone was found once. The chain carries TRBV9 and TRBJ2-1; TRBD2 agrees at 8 bases. The V gene end was trimmed by 0 bases and the J gene end by 10 bases; junction bases not matched to a gene: 9. This CDR3 has 15 amino acids. Germline lookup yields CDR1 SGDLS and CDR2 YYNGEE. CDR3 sequence: CASSVAGGPENEQFF. The CDR3 DNA follows: TGTGCCAGCAGCGTAGCGGGAGGGCCGGAAAACGAGCAGTTCTTC.

This clone was observed a single time. The rearrangement joins TRBV2 to TRBJ1-4, with D possibly matching TRBD1 (5 bases). The germline CDR1 and CDR2 sequences are SNHLY and FYNNEI. Deletions cut 6 bases from V and 5 bases from J, with 16 bases between. This CDR3 spans 15 amino acids. The CDR3 DNA reads TGTGCCAGCAGGGCAATCCGGGACCAAAATGAAAAACTGTTTTTT. Protein sequence: CASRAIRDQNEKLFF.